This T cell receptor beta chain was identified during a study of blood T cell repertoires in COVID-19. About the research overall: From T cells, B-cell-depleted T cells, or PBMCs came the material, which was cDNA or gDNA.

Seattle researchers signed up patients amid active infection and tracked them longitudinally. Data came from immunoSEQ multiplex PCR; TCRdb stores just in-frame clones and leaves some out. The sample consists of hundreds of thousands of clones, roughly 89% of them appearing once. J lost 8 bases, V lost 4 bases, and 6 bases had no gene match. The CDR3 totals 14 residues. In germline, CDR1 is MGHRA, CDR2 YSYEKL. The receptor was isolated from a woman in her fifties or sixties with COVID-19, enrolled during active disease. The sample taken for sequencing was peripheral blood. J is TRBJ2-2 and V is TRBV4-1, with 8 positions matching TRBD1. In DNA form, the CDR3 reads TGCGCCAGCAGCCCGCGGACAGGGATAGGGGAGCTGTTTTTT. This gives the protein CASSPRTGIGELFF.